Following are 9 T cell receptor beta chains from one sample sequenced in a study of T-cell reconstitution after alpha-beta-depleted transplantation in children. Unique molecular identifiers featured in how the TCRbeta library was prepared. TCRdb redid the calling of the PCR reads with MiXCR, one entry per CDR3 protein. The sample holds some 150,000 distinct CDR3 sequences, 8.5% to 10% seen once. The specimen was PBMCs, mostly from graft donor cells, collected 180 days after TCRalphabeta/CD19-depleted stem cell transplant. These receptors were collected from a female patient between 2 and 15 years old who had a stem cell transplant for congenital amegakaryocytic thrombocytopenia, so the T cells may come from the graft donor.

Details on this clonotype: A much bigger clone sits one base away, suggesting this may be a read error. The chain employs TRBV11-2 and TRBJ2-5; D not certain. Germline-derived CDR1 and CDR2 are SGHAT and FQNNGV. Trimming left V 5 bases short and J 5 bases short, with 9 bases between. The CDR3 sequence is 12 residues long. CDR3 bases: TGTGCCAGCAGCGTTATACGCGAGACCCAGTACTTC. It translates to CASSVIRETQYF.

This clonotype was recorded at least ten times. The rearrangement links TRBV28 to TRBJ1-3, with D possibly TRBD1 on 5 matching bases. Germline CDR1 is MDHEN and CDR2 is SYDVKM. Trimming took off 0 bases at V and 0 bases at J, with 12 bases between the two ends. The length of the CDR3 is 17 residues. CDR3 DNA: TGTGCCAGCAGTTTATGGGATGGCGGGGGCTCTGGAAACACCATATATTTT. Its translation: CASSLWDGGGSGNTIYF.

The CDR3 here is CASSLAAGGTETQYF. Written as DNA, the CDR3 is TGTGCCAGCAGCTTAGCGGCCGGGGGGACGGAGACCCAGTACTTC. V usage is TRBV7-2 and J usage is TRBJ2-5, with 7 bases identical to TRBD2. The CDR3 length is 15 residues. The J segment lost 5 bases and the V segment lost 0 bases, leaving 6 bases of the junction unmatched. The germline V gene has CDR1 SGHTA and CDR2 FQGNSA.

The J gene is TRBJ1-2, the V gene TRBV20-1; the D gene is possibly TRBD1 (6 bases). Germline assignment: CDR1 DFQATT and CDR2 SNEGSKA (reference sequence). V gave up 0 bases and J gave up 0 bases, with 17 bases separating them. The CDR3 extends over 17 amino acids. The CDR3 nucleotides are TGCAGTGCTAGAGATCTGGCAGGGGTGAGGTCTAACTATGGCTACACCTTC. This encodes CSARDLAGVRSNYGYTF.

This clonotype came up many times. The genes are TRBV19 and TRBJ1-5, with D tentatively TRBD1 (6 bases). Germline V gene data show CDR1 as LNHDA and CDR2 as SQIVND (reference sequence). V was cut by 6 bases and J by 5 bases, with 17 bases left in between. CDR3 length equals 15 residues. The CDR3 loop is CASSPGQLRHQPQHF. CDR3 sequence (DNA): TGTGCCAGTAGCCCCGGACAGCTGCGGCATCAGCCCCAGCATTTT.

This clonotype appeared many times. CDR3 nucleotides: TGTGCCAGCAGCCAAGACTGGCCTAACACTGAAGCTTTCTTT. This gives the protein CASSQDWPNTEAFF. The chain links TRBV3-1 to TRBJ1-1; D gene ambiguous. Germline V gene sequence: CDR1 LGHDT, CDR2 YNNKEL (reference sequence). Trimming removed 0 bases at V and 2 bases at J, with 7 bases between. This CDR3 spans 14 amino acids.

This clonotype was counted at least ten times. This chain uses TRBV4-2 with TRBJ2-3; D unclear. The CDR3 length is 16 residues. Germline-derived CDR1 and CDR2 are LGHNA and YNFKEQ. With 1 base removed from V and 4 bases from J, the gap between germline ends came to 15 bases. CDR3 DNA sequence: TGTGCCAGCAGCCAAGTTTTCGGAGAAAGGGCAGATACGCAGTATTTT. Its translation: CASSQVFGERADTQYF.

This clonotype was counted at least ten times. The chain employs TRBV4-1 and TRBJ2-1; D possibly corresponds to TRBD2 (6 bases). Trimming removed 1 base from V and 6 bases from J, with 22 bases in between. In germline, CDR1 is MGHRA, CDR2 YSYEKL. The CDR3 consists of 18 residues. The CDR3 DNA reads TGCGCCAGCAGCCAAGGACGCCTCGTGGGGGGTTCCCGCAATGAGCAGTTCTTC. Protein sequence: CASSQGRLVGGSRNEQFF.

The genes are TRBV12-3 or TRBV12-4 and TRBJ2-2; either TRBD1 or TRBD2 may supply D (5 bases each). The V end lost 2 bases, the J end lost 7 bases, and 17 bases lay between the germline ends. The CDR3 contains 16 residues. The CDR3 sequence is CASSLQGDVGNGELFF. The CDR3 nucleotides read TGTGCCAGCAGTTTACAGGGAGATGTGGGTAACGGGGAGCTGTTTTTT.